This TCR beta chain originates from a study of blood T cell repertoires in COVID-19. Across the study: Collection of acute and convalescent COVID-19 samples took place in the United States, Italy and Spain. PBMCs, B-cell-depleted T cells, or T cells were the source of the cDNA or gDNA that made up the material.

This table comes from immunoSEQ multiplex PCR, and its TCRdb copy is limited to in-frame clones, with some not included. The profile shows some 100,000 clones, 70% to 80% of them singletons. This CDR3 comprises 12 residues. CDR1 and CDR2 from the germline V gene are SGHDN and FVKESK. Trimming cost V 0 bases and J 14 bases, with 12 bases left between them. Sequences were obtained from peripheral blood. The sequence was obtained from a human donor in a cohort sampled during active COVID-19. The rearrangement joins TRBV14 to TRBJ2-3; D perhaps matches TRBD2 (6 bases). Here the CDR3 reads CASSQDGGNGYF. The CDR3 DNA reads TGTGCCAGCAGCCAAGATGGGGGGAATGGGTATTTT. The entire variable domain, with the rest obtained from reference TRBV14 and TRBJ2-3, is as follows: EAGVTQFPSHSVIEKGQTVTLRCDPISGHDNLYWYRRVMGKEIKFLLHFVKESKQDESGMPNNRFLAERTGGTYSTLKVQPAELEDSGVYFCASSQDGGNGYFGPGTRLTVL.